What follows is one T cell receptor beta chain and its context. Its antigen is not known. PCR amplification relied on 60 Vbeta primers (plus 13 Jbeta primers). The protocol was immunoSEQ multiplex PCR, while the TCRdb copy is restricted to in-frame clones and leaves out a portion. The sample includes some 110,000 clones, approximately 79% of them seen just once. These data come from a study of cytomegalovirus exposure and HLA in healthy donors. General observations from the study: CMV antigen specificity of three CMV-associated chains was confirmed in vitro. Cytomegalovirus association was assigned to approximately 160 TCR beta chains. Serostatus for CMV was the only available immune exposure information.

The CDR3 is 15 residues long. CDR1 SQVTM and CDR2 ANQGSEA come from the germline V gene. The clonotype was recovered from a man in his thirties or forties in good health and CMV-seronegative. Specimen: PBMCs. V and J are TRBV29-1 and TRBJ2-5, with a weak D call TRBD2 (6 bases). The DNA end lines up better with TRBJ2-7; the J call may be wrong. DNA for the CDR3: TGCAGCGCCAACGGGGGACGCACCCAACCCTACGAGCAGTACTTC. Residues: CSANGGRTQPYEQYF.